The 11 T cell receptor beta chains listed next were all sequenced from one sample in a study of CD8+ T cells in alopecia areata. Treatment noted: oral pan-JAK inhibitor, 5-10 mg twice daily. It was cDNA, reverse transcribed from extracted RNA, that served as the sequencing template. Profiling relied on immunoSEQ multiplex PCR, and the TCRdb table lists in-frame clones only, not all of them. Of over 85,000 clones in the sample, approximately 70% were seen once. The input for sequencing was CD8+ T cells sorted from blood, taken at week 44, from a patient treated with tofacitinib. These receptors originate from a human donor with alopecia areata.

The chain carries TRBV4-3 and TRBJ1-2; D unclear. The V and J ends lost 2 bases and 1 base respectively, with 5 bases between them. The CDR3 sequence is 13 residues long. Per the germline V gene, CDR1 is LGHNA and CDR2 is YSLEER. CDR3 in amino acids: CASSQKLNYGYTF. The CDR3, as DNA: TGCGCCAGCAGCCAAAAACTTAACTATGGCTACACCTTC.

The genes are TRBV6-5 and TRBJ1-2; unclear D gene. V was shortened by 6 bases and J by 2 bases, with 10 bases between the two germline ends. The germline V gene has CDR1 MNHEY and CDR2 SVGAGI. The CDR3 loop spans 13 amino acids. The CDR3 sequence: CASRTQTNYGYTF. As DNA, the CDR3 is TGTGCCAGCAGAACACAGACGAACTATGGCTACACCTTC.

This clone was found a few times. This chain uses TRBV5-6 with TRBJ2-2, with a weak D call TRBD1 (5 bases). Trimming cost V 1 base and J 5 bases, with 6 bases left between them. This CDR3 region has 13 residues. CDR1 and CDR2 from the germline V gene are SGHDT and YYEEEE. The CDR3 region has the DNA TGTGCCAGCAGCTTGACAGGAACCGGGGAGCTGTTTTTT. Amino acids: CASSLTGTGELFF. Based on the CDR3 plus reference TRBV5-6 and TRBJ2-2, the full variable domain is DAGVTQSPTHLIKTRGQQVTLRCSPKSGHDTVSWYQQALGQGPQFIFQYYEEEERQRGNFPDRFSGHQFPNYSSELNVNALLLGDSALYLCASSLTGTGELFFGEGSRLTVL.

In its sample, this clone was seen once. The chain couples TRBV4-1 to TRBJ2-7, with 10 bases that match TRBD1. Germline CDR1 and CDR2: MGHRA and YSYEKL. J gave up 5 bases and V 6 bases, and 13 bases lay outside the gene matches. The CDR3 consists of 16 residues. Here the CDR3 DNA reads TGCGCCAGCAGTCGCACCGGGACAGGGGCTCTCGACGAGCAGTACTTC. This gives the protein CASSRTGTGALDEQYF.

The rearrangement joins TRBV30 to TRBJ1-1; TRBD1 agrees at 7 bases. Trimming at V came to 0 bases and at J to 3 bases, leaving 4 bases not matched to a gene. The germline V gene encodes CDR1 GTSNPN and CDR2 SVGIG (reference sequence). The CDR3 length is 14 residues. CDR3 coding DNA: TGTGCCTGGAGTGTAAAGGGGGCAGACACTGAAGCTTTCTTT. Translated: CAWSVKGADTEAFF.

CDR3 amino acids: CASSQTQGNEQFF. The CDR3 bases are TGTGCCAGTAGTCAGACTCAGGGGAATGAGCAGTTCTTC. This chain uses TRBV19 with TRBJ2-1, with a possible D match to TRBD1 (6 bases). Germline CDR1 LNHDA, CDR2 SQIVND (reference sequence). The CDR3 runs to 13 residues. Trimming left V 5 bases short and J 7 bases short, with 12 bases between.

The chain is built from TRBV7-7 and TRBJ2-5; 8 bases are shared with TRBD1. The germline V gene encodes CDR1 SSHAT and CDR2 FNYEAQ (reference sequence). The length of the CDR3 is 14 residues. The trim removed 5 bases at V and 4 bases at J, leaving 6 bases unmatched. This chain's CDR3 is CASSLTTGAETQYF. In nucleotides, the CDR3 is TGTGCCAGCAGCCTGACGACAGGGGCAGAGACCCAGTACTTC.

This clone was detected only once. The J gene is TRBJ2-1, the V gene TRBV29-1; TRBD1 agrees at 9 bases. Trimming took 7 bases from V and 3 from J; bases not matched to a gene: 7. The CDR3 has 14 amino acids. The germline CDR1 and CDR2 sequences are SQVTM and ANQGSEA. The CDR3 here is CSAKRGQGYNEQFF. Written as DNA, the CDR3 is TGCAGCGCGAAAAGGGGACAGGGCTACAATGAGCAGTTCTTC.

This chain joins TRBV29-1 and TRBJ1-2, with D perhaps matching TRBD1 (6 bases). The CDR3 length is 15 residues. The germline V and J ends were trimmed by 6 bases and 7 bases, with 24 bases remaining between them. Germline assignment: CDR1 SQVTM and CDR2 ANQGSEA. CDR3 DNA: TGCAGCGTCCTCTACAGGGATGGTGATGTGGGTGGCTACACCTTC. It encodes CSVLYRDGDVGGYTF.

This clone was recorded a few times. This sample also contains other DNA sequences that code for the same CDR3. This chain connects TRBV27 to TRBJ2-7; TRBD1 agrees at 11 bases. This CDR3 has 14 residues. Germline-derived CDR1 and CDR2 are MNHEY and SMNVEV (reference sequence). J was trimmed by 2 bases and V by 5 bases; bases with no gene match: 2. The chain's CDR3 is CASSPGQGAYEQYF. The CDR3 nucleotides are TGTGCCAGCAGTCCGGGACAGGGGGCCTACGAGCAGTACTTC.

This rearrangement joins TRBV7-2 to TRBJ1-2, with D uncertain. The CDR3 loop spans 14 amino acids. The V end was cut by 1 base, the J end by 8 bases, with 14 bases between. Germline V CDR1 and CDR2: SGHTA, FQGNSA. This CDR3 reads CASSLVNTRSGYTF. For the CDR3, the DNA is TGTGCCAGCAGCTTAGTAAATACAAGATCCGGCTACACCTTC.